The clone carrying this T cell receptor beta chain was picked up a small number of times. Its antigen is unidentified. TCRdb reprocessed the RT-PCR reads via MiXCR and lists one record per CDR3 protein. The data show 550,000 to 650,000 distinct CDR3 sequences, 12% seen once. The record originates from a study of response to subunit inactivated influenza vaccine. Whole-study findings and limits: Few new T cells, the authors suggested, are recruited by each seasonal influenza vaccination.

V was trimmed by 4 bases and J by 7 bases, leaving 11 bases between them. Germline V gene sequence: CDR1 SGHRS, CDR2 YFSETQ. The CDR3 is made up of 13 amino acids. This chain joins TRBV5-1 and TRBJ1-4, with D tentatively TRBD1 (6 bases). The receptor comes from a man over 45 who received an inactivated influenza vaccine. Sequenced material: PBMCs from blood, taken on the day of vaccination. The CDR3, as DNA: TGCGCCAGCAGCAAAATGGACAGTGAAAAACTGTTTTTT. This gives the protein CASSKMDSEKLFF.